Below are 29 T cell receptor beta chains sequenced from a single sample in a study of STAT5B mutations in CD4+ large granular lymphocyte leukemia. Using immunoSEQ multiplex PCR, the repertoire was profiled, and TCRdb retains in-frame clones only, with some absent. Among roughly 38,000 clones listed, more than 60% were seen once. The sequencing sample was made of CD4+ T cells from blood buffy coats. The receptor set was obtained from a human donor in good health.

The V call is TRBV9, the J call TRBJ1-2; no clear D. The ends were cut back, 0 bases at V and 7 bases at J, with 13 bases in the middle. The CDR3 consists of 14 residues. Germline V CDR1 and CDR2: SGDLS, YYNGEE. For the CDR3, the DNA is TGTGCCAGCAGCGTAGTGGGTGGTGAGGGTGGCTACACCTTC. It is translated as CASSVVGGEGGYTF.

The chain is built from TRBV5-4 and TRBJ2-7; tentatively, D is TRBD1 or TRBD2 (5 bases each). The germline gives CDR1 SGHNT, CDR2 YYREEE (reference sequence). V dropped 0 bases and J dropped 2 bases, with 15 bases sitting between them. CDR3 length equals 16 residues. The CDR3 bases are TGTGCCAGCAGCTTGGGGGGACCCAAGGACCCCTACGAGCAGTACTTC. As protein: CASSLGGPKDPYEQYF.

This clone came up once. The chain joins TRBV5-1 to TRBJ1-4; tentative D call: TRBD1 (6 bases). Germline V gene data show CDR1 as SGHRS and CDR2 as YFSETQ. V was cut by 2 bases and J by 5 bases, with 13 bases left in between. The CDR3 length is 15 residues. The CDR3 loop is CASSLQGRENEKLFF. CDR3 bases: TGCGCCAGCAGCTTACAGGGAAGGGAGAATGAAAAACTGTTTTTT.

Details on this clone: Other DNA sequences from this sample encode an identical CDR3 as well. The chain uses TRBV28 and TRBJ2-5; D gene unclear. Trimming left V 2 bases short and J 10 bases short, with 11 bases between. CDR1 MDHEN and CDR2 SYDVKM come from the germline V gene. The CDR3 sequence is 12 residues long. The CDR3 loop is CASSLRGVGQYF. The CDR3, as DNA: TGTGCCAGCAGTTTACGAGGAGTGGGCCAGTACTTC.

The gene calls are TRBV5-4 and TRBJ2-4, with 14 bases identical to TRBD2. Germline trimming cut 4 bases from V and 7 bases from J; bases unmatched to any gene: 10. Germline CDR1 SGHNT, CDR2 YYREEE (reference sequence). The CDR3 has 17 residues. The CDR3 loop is CASSPGGLAGDGNIQYF. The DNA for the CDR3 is TGTGCCAGCAGCCCGGGGGGACTAGCGGGAGATGGGAACATTCAGTACTTC.

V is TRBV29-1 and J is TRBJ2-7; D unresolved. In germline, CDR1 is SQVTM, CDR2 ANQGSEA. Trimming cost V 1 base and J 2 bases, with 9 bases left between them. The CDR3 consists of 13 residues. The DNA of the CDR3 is TGCAGCGTTGAAGGGATTGGGGCCTACGAGCAGTACTTC. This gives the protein CSVEGIGAYEQYF.

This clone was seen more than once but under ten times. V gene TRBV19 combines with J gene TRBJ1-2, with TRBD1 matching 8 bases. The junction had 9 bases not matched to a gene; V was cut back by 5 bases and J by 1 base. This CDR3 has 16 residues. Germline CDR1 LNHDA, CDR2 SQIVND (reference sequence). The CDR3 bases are TGTGCCAGTAGTCACGACAGGGGCGTCATTAACTATGGCTACACCTTC. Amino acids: CASSHDRGVINYGYTF.

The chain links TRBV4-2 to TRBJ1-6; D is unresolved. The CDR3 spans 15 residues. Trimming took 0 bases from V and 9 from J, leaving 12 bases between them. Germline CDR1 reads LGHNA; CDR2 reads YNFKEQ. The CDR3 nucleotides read TGTGCCAGCAGCCAAGATACGGGGTCTCGTTCACCCCTCCACTTT. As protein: CASSQDTGSRSPLHF.

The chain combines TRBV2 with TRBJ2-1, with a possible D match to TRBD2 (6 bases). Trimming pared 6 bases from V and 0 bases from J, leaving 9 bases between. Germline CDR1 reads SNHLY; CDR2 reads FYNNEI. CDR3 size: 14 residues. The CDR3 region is CASRGSGSYNEQFF. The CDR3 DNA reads TGTGCCAGCAGGGGTAGCGGCTCCTACAATGAGCAGTTCTTC.

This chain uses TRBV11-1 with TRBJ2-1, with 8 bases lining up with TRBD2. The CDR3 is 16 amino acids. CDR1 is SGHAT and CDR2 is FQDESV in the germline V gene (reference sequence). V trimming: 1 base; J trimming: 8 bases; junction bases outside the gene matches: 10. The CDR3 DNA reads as TGTGCCAGCAGCTTAGTGGGGGCGGGGGGCCACTATGAGCAGTTCTTC. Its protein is CASSLVGAGGHYEQFF.

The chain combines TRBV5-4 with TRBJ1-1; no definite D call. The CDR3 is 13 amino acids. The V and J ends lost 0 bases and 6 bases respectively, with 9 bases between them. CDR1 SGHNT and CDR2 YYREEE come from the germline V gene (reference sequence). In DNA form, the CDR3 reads TGTGCCAGCAGCTTGGTGGCCACCCCTGAAGCTTTCTTT. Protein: CASSLVATPEAFF. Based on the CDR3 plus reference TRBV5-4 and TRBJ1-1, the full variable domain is ETGVTQSPTHLIKTRGQQVTLRCSSQSGHNTVSWYQQALGQGPQFIFQYYREEENGRGNFPPRFSGLQFPNYSSELNVNALELDDSALYLCASSLVATPEAFFGQGTRLTVV.

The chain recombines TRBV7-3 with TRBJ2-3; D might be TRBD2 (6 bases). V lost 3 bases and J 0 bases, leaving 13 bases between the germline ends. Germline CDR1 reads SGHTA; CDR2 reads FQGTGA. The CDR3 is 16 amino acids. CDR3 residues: CASSFGGTTSTDTQYF. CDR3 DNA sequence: TGTGCCAGCAGCTTTGGGGGGACCACTAGCACAGATACGCAGTATTTT.

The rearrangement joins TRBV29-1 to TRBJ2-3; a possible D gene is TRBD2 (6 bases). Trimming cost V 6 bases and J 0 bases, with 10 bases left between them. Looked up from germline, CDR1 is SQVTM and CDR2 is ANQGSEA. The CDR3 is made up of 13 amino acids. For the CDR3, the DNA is TGCAGCGTACTGGGGGGTAGCACAGATACGCAGTATTTT. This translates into CSVLGGSTDTQYF.

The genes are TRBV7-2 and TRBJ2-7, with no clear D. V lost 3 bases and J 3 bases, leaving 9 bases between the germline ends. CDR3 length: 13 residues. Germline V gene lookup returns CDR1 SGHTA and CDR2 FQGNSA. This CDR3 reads CASSFENLYEQYF. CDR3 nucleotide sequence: TGTGCCAGCAGCTTCGAAAACCTCTACGAGCAGTACTTC. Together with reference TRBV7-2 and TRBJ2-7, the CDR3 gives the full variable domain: GAGVSQSPSNKVTEKGKDVELRCDPISGHTALYWYRQSLGQGLEFLIYFQGNSAPDKSGLPSDRFSAERTGGSVSTLTIQRTQQEDSAVYLCASSFENLYEQYFGPGTRLTVT.

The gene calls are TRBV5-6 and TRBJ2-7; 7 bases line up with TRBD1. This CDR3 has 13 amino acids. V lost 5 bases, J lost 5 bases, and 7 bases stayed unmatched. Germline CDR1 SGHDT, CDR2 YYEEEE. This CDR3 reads CASRIVTGNEQYF. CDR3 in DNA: TGTGCCAGCAGGATCGTGACAGGGAACGAGCAGTACTTC.

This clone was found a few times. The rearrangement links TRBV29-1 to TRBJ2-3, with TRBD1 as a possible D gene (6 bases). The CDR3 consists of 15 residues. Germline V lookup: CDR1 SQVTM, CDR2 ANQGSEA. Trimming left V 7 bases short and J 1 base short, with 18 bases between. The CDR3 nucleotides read TGCAGCGGGGGGCGGTCTCTAGGTGGCACAGATACGCAGTATTTT. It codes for CSGGRSLGGTDTQYF.

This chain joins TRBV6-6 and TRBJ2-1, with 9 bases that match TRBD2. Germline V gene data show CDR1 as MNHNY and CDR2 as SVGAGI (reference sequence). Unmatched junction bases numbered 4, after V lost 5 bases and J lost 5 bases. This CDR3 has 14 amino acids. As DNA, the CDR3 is TGTGCCAGCAGTCCAAGGACTAGCGACAATGAGCAGTTCTTC. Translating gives CASSPRTSDNEQFF.

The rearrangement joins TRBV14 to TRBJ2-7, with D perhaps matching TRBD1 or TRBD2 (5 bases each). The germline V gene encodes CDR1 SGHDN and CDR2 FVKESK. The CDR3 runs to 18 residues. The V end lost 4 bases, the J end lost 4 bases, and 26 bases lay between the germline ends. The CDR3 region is CASSPSADTGIWAYEQYF. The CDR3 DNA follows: TGTGCCAGCAGCCCCTCAGCGGACACGGGAATTTGGGCTTACGAGCAGTACTTC.

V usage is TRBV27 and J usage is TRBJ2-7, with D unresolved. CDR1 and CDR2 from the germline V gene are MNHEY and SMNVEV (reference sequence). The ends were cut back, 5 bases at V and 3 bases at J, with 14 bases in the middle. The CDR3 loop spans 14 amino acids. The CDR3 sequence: CASSPRLNGYEQYF. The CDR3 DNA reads TGTGCCAGCAGTCCCCGTCTAAACGGCTACGAGCAGTACTTC.

The CDR3 reads CASSLGWAGQETQYF. The CDR3 nucleotides read TGCGCCAGCAGCTTGGGGTGGGCGGGACAAGAGACCCAGTACTTC. J is TRBJ2-5 and V is TRBV5-1; a possible D gene is TRBD2 (6 bases). CDR3 length: 15 residues. V lost 0 bases and J lost 2, with 11 bases in between. The germline CDR1 and CDR2 sequences are SGHRS and YFSETQ. Based on the CDR3 plus reference TRBV5-1 and TRBJ2-5, the full variable domain is KAGVTQTPRYLIKTRGQQVTLSCSPISGHRSVSWYQQTPGQGLQFLFEYFSETQRNKGNFPGRFSGRQFSNSRSEMNVSTLELGDSALYLCASSLGWAGQETQYFGPGTRLLVL.

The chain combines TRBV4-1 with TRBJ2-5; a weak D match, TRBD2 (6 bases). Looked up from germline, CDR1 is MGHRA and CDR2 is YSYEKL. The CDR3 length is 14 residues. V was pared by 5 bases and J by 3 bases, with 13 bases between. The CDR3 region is CASSYRDWEETQYF. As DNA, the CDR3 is TGCGCCAGCAGCTACCGGGACTGGGAAGAGACCCAGTACTTC.

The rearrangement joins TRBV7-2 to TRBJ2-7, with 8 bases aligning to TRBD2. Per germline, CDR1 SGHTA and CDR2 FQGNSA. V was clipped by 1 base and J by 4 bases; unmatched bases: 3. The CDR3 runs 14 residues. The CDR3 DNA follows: TGTGCCAGCAGCTTAGGAGCGGGGGAATACGAGCAGTACTTC. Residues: CASSLGAGEYEQYF.

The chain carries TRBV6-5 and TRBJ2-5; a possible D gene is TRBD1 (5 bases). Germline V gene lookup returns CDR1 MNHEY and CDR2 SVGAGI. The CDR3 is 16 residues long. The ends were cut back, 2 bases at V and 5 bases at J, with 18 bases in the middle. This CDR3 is CASSYRAGHSRETQYF. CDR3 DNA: TGTGCCAGCAGTTACAGGGCCGGACACTCGAGGGAGACCCAGTACTTC.

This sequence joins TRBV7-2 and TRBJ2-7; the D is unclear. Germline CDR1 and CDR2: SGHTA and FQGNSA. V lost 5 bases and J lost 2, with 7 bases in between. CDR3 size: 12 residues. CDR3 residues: CASSRTPYEQYF. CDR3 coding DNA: TGTGCCAGCAGCCGCACACCCTACGAGCAGTACTTC. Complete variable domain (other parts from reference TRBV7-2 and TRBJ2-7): GAGVSQSPSNKVTEKGKDVELRCDPISGHTALYWYRQSLGQGLEFLIYFQGNSAPDKSGLPSDRFSAERTGGSVSTLTIQRTQQEDSAVYLCASSRTPYEQYFGPGTRLTVT.

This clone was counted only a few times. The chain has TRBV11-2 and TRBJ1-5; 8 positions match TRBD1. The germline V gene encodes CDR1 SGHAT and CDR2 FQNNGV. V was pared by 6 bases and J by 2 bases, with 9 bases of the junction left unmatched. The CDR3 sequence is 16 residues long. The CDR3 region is CASSPQGAVGNQPQHF. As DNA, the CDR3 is TGTGCCAGCAGTCCCCAGGGGGCCGTGGGCAATCAGCCCCAGCATTTT.

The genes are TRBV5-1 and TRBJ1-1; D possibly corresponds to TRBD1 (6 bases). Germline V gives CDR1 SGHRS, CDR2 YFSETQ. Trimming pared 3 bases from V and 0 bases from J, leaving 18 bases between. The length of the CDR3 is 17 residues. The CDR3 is CASSYMGGASMNTEAFF. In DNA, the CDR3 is TGCGCCAGCAGCTATATGGGGGGGGCTTCGATGAACACTGAAGCTTTCTTT.

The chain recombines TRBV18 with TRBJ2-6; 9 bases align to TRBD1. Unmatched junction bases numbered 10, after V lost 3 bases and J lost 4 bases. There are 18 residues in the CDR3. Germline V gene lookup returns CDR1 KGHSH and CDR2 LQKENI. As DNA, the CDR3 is TGTGCCAGCTCACCCGTCCCGGGACAGGGTTCAGGGGCCAACGTCCTGACTTTC. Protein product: CASSPVPGQGSGANVLTF.

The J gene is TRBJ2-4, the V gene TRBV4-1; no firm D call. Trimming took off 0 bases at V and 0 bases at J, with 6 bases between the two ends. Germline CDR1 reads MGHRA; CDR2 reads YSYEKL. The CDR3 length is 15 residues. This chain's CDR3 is CASSQERLAKNIQYF. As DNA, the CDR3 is TGCGCCAGCAGCCAAGAGCGGCTAGCCAAAAACATTCAGTACTTC.

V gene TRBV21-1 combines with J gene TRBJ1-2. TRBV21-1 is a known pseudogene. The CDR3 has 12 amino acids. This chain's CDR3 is CAPTEGGCGYTF. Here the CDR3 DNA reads TGTGCCCCCACGGAAGGGGGGTGCGGCTACACCTTC.